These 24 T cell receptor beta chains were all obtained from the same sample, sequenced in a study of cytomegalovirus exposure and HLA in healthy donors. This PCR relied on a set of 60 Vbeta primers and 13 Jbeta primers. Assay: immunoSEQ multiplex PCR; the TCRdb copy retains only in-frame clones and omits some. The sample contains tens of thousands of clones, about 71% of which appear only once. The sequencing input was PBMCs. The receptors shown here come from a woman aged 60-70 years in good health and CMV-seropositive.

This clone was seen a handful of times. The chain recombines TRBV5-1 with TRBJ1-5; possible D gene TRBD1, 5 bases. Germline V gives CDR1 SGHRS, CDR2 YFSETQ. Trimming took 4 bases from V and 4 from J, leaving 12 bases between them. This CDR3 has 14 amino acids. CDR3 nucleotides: TGCGCCAGCAGCCCCGGGGACTGGAATCAGCCCCAGCATTTT. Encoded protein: CASSPGDWNQPQHF.

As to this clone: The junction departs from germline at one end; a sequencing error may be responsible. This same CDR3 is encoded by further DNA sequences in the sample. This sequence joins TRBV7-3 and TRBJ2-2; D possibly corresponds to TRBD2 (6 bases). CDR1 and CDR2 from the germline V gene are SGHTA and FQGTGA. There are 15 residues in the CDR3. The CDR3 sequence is CASSASRGSGGELFF. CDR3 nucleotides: TGTGCCAGCAGCGCCTCCCGGGGGTCCGGCGGGGAGCTGTTTTTC.

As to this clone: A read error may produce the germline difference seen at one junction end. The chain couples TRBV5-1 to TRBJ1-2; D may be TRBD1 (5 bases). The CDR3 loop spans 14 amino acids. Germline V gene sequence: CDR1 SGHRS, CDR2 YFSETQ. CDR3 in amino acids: CASSLKGKEGGYTF. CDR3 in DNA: TGCGCCAGCAGCTTGAAGGGGAAGGAAGGTGGCTACACTTTC.

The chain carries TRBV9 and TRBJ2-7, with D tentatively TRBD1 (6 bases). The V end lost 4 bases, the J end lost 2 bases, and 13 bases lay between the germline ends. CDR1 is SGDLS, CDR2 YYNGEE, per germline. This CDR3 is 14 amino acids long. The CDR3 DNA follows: TGTGCCAGCAGCCCTCGGACAGATCCCTACGAGCAGTACTTC. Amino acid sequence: CASSPRTDPYEQYF.

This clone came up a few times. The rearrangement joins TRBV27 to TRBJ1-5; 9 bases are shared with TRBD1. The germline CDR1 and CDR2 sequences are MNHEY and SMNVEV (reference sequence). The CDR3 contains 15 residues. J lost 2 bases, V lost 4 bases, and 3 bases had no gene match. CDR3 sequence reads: CASSSDRGGNQPQHF. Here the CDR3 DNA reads TGTGCCAGCAGTTCCGACAGGGGGGGCAATCAGCCCCAGCATTTT.

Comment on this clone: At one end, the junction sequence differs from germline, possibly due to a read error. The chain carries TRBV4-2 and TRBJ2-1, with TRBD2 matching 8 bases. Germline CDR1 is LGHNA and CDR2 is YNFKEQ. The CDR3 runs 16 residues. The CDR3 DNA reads TGTGCCGGCAGCCAACTGGGGACTAGTGGGGGTTATGGGCAGTTCTTC. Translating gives CAGSQLGTSGGYGQFF.

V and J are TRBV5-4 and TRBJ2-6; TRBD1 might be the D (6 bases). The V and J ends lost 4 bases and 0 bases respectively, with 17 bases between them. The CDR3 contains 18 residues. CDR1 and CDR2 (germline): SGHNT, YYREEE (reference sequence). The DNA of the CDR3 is TGTGCCAGCAGCCCGACAGGAGTATCGAGCTCTGGGGCCAACGTCCTGACTTTC. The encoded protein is CASSPTGVSSSGANVLTF. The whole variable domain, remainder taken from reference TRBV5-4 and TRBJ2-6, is ETGVTQSPTHLIKTRGQQVTLRCSSQSGHNTVSWYQQALGQGPQFIFQYYREEENGRGNFPPRFSGLQFPNYSSELNVNALELDDSALYLCASSPTGVSSSGANVLTFGAGSRLTVL.

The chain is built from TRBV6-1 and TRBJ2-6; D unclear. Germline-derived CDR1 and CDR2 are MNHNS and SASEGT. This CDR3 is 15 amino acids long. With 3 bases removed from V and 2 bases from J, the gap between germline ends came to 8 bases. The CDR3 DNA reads TGTGCCAGCAGTGACCCGTCTCCTGGGGCCAACGTCCTGACTTTC. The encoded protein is CASSDPSPGANVLTF.

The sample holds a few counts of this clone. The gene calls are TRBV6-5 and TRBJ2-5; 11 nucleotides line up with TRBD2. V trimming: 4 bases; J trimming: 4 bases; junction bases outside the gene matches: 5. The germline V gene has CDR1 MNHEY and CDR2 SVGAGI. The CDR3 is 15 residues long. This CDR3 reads CASSFSGGAGETQYF. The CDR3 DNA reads TGTGCCAGCAGTTTTAGCGGGGGGGCGGGAGAGACCCAGTACTTC.

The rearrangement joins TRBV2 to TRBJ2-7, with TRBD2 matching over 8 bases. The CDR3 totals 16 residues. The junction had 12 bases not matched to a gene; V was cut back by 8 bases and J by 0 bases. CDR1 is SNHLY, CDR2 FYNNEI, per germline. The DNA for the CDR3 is TGTGCCAGCCCGCGAGGCCCGGGGGGGAGCTCCTACGAGCAGTACTTC. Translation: CASPRGPGGSSYEQYF.

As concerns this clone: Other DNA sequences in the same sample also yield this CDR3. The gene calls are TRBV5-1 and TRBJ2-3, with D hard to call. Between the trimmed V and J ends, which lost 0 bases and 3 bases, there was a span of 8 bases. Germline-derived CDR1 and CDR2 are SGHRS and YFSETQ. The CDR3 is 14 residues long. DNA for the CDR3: TGCGCCAGCAGCTTGGAGCAGGATACAGATACGCAGTATTTT. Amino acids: CASSLEQDTDTQYF.

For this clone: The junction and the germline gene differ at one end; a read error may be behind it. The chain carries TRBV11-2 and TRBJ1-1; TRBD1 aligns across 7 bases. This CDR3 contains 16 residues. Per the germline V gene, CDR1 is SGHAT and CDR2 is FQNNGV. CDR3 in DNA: TGTGCCTGCAGCTCCATAGGGGGCCTGGATCTCGGCGGGGCTTTCTTT. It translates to CACSSIGGLDLGGAFF.

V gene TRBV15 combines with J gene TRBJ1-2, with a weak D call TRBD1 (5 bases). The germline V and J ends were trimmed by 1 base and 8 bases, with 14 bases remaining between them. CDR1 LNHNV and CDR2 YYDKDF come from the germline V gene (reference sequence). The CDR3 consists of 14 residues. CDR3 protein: CATSRVWGGEGYTF. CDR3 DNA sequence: TGTGCCACCAGCAGAGTTTGGGGAGGGGAGGGCTACACCTTC.

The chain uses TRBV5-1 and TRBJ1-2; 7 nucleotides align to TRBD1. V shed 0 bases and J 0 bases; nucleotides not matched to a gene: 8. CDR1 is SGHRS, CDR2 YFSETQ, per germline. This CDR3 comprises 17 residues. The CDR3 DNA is TGCGCCAGCAGCTTGGCTGGGACAGCCGCATCTAACTATGGCTACACCTTC. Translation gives CASSLAGTAASNYGYTF.

CDR3 protein: CASTWSGNSYEQYF. CDR3 nucleotide sequence: TGTGCCAGCACCTGGAGCGGGAACTCCTACGAGCAGTACTTC. This chain joins TRBV6-1 and TRBJ2-7; TRBD2 aligns across 7 bases. Trimming at V came to 7 bases and at J to 0 bases, leaving 6 bases not matched to a gene. The CDR3 is 14 residues long. From germline, CDR1 is MNHNS and CDR2 SASEGT.

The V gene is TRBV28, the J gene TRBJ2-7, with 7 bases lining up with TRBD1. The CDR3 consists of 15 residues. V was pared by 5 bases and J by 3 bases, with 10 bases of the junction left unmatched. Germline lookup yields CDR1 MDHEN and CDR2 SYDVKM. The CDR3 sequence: CASSGVGQRVYEQYF. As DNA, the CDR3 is TGTGCCAGCAGTGGTGTGGGACAGAGAGTCTACGAGCAGTACTTC. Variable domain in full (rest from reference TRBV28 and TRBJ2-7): DVKVTQSSRYLVKRTGEKVFLECVQDMDHENMFWYRQDPGLGLRLIYFSYDVKMKEKGDIPEGYSVSREKKERFSLILESASTNQTSMYLCASSGVGQRVYEQYFGPGTRLTVT.

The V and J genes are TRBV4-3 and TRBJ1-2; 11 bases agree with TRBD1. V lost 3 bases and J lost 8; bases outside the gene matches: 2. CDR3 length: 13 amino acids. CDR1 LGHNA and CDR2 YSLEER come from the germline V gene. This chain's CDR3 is CASSQDRGQGYTF. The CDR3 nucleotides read TGCGCCAGCAGCCAGGACAGGGGGCAGGGCTACACCTTC.

The CDR3 here is CASSPQEGGRNSPLHF. In DNA form, the CDR3 reads TGTGCCAGCTCACCACAGGAAGGGGGCCGAAATTCACCCCTCCACTTT. The chain is built from TRBV18 and TRBJ1-6, with 7 bases that match TRBD1. The CDR3 is 16 amino acids. CDR1 KGHSH and CDR2 LQKENI come from the germline V gene. The V segment lost 1 base and the J segment 7 bases; nucleotides outside the gene matches: 7.

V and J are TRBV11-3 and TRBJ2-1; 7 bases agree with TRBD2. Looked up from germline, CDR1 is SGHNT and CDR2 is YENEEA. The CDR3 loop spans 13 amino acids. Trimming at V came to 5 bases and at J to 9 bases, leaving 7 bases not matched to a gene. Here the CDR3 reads CASSQIGEGEQFF. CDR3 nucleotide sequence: TGTGCCAGCAGCCAAATCGGGGAGGGTGAGCAGTTCTTC.

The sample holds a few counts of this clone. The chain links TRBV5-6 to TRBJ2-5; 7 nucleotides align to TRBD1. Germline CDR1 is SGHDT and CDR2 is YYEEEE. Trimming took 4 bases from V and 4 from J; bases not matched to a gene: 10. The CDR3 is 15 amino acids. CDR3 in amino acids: CASSARQGMGETQYF. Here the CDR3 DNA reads TGTGCCAGCAGCGCCCGACAGGGAATGGGAGAGACCCAGTACTTC.

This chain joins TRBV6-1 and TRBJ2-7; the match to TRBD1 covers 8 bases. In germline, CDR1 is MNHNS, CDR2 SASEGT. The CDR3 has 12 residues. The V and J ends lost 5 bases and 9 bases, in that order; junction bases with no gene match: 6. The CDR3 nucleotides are TGTGCCAGCAGTCCGTCAACAGGGGGGCAGTACTTC. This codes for CASSPSTGGQYF.

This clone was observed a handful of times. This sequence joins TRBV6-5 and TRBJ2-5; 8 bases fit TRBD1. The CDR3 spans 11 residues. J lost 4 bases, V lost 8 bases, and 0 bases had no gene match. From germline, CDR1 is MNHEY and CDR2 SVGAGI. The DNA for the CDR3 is TGTGCCAGCGGGACAGGAGAGACCCAGTACTTC. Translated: CASGTGETQYF.

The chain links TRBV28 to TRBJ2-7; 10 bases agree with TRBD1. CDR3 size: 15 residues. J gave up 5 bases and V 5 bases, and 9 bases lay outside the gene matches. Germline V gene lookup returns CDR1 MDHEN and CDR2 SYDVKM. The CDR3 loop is CASSPWTGGAHEQYF. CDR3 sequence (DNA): TGTGCCAGCAGTCCGTGGACAGGGGGGGCACACGAGCAGTACTTC.

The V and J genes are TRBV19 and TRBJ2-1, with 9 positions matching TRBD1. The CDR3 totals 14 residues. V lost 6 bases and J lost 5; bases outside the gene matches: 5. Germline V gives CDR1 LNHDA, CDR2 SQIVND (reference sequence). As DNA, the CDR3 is TGTGCCAGTAGCGGGACAGGGTCCGACAATGAGCAGTTCTTC. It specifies CASSGTGSDNEQFF.